This T cell receptor beta chain was sequenced during a study of shared clonotypes between healthy human individuals. About the study: A couple of female and three male donors aged 18 to 49 were enrolled. CD4 naive and memory got three plates each, CD8 naive two, CD8 memory one.

The repertoire was sequenced with immunoSEQ multiplex PCR; TCRdb's copy has only in-frame clones and lacks some. The data contain around 990,000 clones, approximately 75% of them singletons. The germline gives CDR1 MGHRA, CDR2 YSYEKL. V lost 0 bases to trimming and J lost 4 bases, with 18 bases between them. The length of the CDR3 is 17 residues. Sequencing was done on a sample of memory CD4+ T cells from PBMCs. Regarding subset: CD45RA-negative fraction. The chain is built from TRBV4-1 and TRBJ1-2, with D maybe TRBD1 (5 bases). This clonotype was sampled from a man aged 18-30 years in good health. Some clones in this sample may be carry-over from other donors' samples. CDR3 amino acids: CASSQEEVMGLGYGYTF. DNA of the CDR3: TGCGCCAGCAGCCAAGAGGAAGTGATGGGGCTTGGCTATGGCTACACCTTC.